Below, 2 T cell receptor beta chains from the same sample are listed, as sequenced in a study of blood T cells in healthy people across ages. Alongside a J-beta primer mix, a sample-barcoded 5' primer served in a second PCR lasting roughly 6 to 11 cycles. A single record per CDR3 protein comes from TCRdb applying MiXCR to the 5' RACE reads. The top ten hold around 37% of the sample, which has around 690,000 distinct CDR3 sequences, roughly 50% seen once. The specimen sequenced was blood. The receptors stem from a man in his 60s in good health.

This clonotype was counted a few times. The CDR3 region has the DNA TGCGCCAGCAGCTCGACAGGGGGTGAAGATACGCAGTATTTT. Amino acid sequence: CASSSTGGEDTQYF. The chain recombines TRBV5-1 with TRBJ2-3; the match to TRBD1 covers 9 bases. The J segment lost 5 bases and the V segment lost 3 bases, leaving 4 bases of the junction unmatched. The CDR3 contains 14 residues. CDR1 and CDR2 (germline): SGHRS, YFSETQ.

This clonotype has only a few counts. The chain uses TRBV11-3 and TRBJ2-3; 11 bases match TRBD1. There are 14 residues in the CDR3. V lost 5 bases and J lost 6; bases outside the gene matches: 4. CDR1 and CDR2 (germline): SGHNT, YENEEA. The CDR3 DNA sequence: TGTGCCAGCAGCCGGACAGGGGGCCTCGATACGCAGTATTTT. Translation: CASSRTGGLDTQYF.